The 7 T cell receptor beta chains reported below all come from one sample, sequenced in a study of siplizumab effects on memory and regulatory T cells. Measured with immunoSEQ multiplex PCR; TCRdb has only the in-frame clones, and not every one. This sample has approximately 97,000 clones, with about 90% found just once. Material: CD4+ T cells sorted from blood. These receptor sequences come from a human donor in good health.

The chain combines TRBV15 with TRBJ2-2; D remains unclear. The CDR3 totals 13 residues. Germline CDR1 LNHNV, CDR2 YYDKDF (reference sequence). Trimming stripped 2 bases from V and 7 bases from J, with 8 bases between. The DNA of the CDR3 is TGTGCCACCAGCAGACTAATAGACGGGGAGCTGTTTTTT. It translates to CATSRLIDGELFF.

J is TRBJ2-2 and V is TRBV7-3, with unresolved D. Germline CDR1 reads SGHTA; CDR2 reads FQGTGA. V lost 4 bases and J lost 6, with 18 bases in between. The CDR3 is 16 residues long. CDR3 DNA: TGTGCCAGCAGCTCACAAGGCCCTTCTAAGGCCGGGGAGCTGTTTTTT. Translation: CASSSQGPSKAGELFF.

This chain links TRBV2 with TRBJ2-2; D might be TRBD1 (6 bases). This CDR3 is 16 amino acids long. Germline CDR1 and CDR2: SNHLY and FYNNEI. Trimming stripped 6 bases from V and 4 bases from J, with 18 bases between. In DNA, the CDR3 is TGTGCCAGCAGGACCGGGCCTAGGGGGTCCACCGGGGAGCTGTTTTTT. This codes for CASRTGPRGSTGELFF.

The V gene is TRBV5-1, the J gene TRBJ2-5, with D possibly TRBD1 on 8 matching bases. Germline loops: CDR1 SGHRS, CDR2 YFSETQ. Between the trimmed V and J ends, which lost 4 bases and 5 bases, there was a span of 15 bases. This CDR3 contains 14 residues. As DNA, the CDR3 is TGCGCCAGCAGCCCAACAGGGGGGGGTGAGACCCAGTACTTC. Translating gives CASSPTGGGETQYF.

This sequence joins TRBV29-1 and TRBJ1-1; D uncertain. Trimming left V 4 bases short and J 0 bases short, with 9 bases between. The length of the CDR3 is 13 residues. Germline V gene data show CDR1 as SQVTM and CDR2 as ANQGSEA. CDR3 residues: CSVARRLNTEAFF. The CDR3 coding sequence is TGCAGCGTTGCCCGGAGGCTGAACACTGAAGCTTTCTTT.

CDR3 in DNA: TGTGCCAGCAGCACAGTAGGGGGATATAATTCACCCCTCCACTTT. Amino acid sequence: CASSTVGGYNSPLHF. The chain carries TRBV28 and TRBJ1-6, with D possibly matching TRBD1 (6 bases). The length of the CDR3 is 15 residues. The germline V and J ends were trimmed by 6 bases and 4 bases, with 13 bases remaining between them. Germline lookup yields CDR1 MDHEN and CDR2 SYDVKM.

In DNA, the CDR3 is TGTGCCAGCAGTTCCCCGGGACAGGGAACAGATACGCAGTATTTT. Its translation: CASSSPGQGTDTQYF. This chain connects TRBV28 to TRBJ2-3; 9 bases are shared with TRBD1. Germline trimming cut 4 bases from V and 3 bases from J; bases unmatched to any gene: 5. Germline loops: CDR1 MDHEN, CDR2 SYDVKM. The length of the CDR3 is 15 residues.